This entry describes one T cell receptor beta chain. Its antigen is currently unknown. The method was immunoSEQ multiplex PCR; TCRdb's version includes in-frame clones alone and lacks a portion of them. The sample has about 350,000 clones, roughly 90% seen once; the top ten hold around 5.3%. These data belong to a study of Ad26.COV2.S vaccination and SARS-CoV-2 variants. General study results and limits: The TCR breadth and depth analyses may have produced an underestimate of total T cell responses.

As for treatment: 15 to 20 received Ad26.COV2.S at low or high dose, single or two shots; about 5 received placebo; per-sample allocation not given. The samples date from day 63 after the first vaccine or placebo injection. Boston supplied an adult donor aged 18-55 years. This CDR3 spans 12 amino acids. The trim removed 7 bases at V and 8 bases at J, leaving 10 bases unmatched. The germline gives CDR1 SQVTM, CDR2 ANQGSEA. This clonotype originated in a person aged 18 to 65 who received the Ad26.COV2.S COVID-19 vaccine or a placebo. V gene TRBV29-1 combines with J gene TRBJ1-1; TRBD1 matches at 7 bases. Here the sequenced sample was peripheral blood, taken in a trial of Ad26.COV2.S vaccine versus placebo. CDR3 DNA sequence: TGCAGCGCCCACGCCGGGACAGAAGAAGCTTTCTTT. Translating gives CSAHAGTEEAFF.